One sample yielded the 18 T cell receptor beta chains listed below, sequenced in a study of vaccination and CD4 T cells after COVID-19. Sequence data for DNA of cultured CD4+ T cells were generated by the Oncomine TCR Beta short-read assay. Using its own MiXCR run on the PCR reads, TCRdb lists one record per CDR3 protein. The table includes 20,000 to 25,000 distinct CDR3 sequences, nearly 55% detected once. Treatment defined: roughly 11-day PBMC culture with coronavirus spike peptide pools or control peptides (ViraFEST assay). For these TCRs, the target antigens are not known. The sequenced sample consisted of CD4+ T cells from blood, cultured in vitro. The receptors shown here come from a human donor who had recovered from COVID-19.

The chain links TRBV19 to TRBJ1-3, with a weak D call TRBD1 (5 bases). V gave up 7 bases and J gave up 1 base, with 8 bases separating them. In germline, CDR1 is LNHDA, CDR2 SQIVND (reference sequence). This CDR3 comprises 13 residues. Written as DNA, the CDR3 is TGTGCCAGTACGGGACTATCTGGAAACACCATATATTTT. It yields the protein CASTGLSGNTIYF.

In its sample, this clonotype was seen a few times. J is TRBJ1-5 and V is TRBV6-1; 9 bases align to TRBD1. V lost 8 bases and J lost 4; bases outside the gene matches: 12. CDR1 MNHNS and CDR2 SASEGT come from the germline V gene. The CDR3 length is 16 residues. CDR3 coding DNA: TGTGCCAGCCACCCGTCGGTAGGGACAGGGAATCAGCCCCAGCATTTT. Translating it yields CASHPSVGTGNQPQHF.

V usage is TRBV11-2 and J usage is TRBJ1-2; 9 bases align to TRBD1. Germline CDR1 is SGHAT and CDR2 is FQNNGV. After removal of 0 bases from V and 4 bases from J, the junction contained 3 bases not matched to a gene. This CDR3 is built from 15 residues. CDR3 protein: CASSLDGTGSYGYTF. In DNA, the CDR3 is TGTGCCAGCAGCTTAGACGGGACAGGGAGCTATGGCTACACCTTC.

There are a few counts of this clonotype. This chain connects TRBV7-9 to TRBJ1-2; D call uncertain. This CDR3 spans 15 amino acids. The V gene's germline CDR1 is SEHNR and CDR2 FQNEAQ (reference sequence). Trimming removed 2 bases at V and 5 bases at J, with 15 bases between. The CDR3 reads CASSLMDGNLYGYTF. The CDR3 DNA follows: TGTGCCAGCAGCTTAATGGACGGGAATTTATATGGCTACACCTTC.

The CDR3 loop reads CASSWSAADTQYF. DNA for the CDR3: TGTGCCAGCAGTTGGTCGGCGGCAGATACGCAGTATTTT. The chain uses TRBV27 and TRBJ2-3; D is undetermined. Germline CDR1 is MNHEY and CDR2 is SMNVEV (reference sequence). The length of the CDR3 is 13 residues. The germline V and J ends were trimmed by 4 bases and 4 bases, with 9 bases remaining between them.

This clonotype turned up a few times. The CDR3 DNA reads TGTGCCAGCAGCTTGGACCGGGACAGGCCCTACGAGCAGTACTTC. It translates to CASSLDRDRPYEQYF. The V call is TRBV7-9, the J call TRBJ2-7; TRBD1 aligns across 8 bases. V trimming: 3 bases; J trimming: 2 bases; junction bases outside the gene matches: 6. The CDR3 sequence is 15 residues long. Germline CDR1 is SEHNR and CDR2 is FQNEAQ (reference sequence).

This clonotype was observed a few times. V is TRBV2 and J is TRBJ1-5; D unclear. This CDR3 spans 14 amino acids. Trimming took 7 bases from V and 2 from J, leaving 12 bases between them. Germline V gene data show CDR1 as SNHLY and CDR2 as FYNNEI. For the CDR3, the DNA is TGTGCCAGCACCTTAAGGGATCGCAATCAGCCCCAGCATTTT. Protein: CASTLRDRNQPQHF.

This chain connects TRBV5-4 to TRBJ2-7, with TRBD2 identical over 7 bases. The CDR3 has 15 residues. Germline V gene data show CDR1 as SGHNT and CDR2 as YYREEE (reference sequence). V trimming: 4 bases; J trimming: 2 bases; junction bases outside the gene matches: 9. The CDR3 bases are TGTGCCAGCAGCCTGGGGCTAGCGGAAGCCTACGAGCAGTACTTC. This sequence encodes CASSLGLAEAYEQYF. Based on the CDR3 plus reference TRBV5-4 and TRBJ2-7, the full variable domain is ETGVTQSPTHLIKTRGQQVTLRCSSQSGHNTVSWYQQALGQGPQFIFQYYREEENGRGNFPPRFSGLQFPNYSSELNVNALELDDSALYLCASSLGLAEAYEQYFGPGTRLTVT.

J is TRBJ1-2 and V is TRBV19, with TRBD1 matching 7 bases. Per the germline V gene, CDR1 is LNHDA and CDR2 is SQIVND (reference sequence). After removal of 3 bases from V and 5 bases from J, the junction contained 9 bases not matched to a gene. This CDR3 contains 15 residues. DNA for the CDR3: TGTGCCAGTAGTATCGGACAGGCTCCCGGGTATGGCTACACCTTC. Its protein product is CASSIGQAPGYGYTF.

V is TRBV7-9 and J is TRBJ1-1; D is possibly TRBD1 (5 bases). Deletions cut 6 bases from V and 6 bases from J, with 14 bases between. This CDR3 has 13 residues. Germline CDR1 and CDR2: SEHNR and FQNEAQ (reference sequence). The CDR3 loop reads CASRMVGDPEAFF. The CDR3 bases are TGTGCCAGCAGAATGGTAGGGGACCCTGAAGCTTTCTTT.

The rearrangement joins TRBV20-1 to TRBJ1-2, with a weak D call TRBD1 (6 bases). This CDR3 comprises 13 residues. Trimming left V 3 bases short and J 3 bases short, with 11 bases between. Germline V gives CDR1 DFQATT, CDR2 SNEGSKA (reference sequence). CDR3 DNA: TGCAGTGCTAGTGCAGGGGTGGACTATGGCTACACCTTC. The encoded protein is CSASAGVDYGYTF.

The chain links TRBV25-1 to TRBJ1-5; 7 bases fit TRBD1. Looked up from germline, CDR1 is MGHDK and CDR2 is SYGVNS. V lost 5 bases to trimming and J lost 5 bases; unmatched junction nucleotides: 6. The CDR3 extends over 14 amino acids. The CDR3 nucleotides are TGTGCCAGCAGTCCGGCAGGGGGTGATCAGCCCCAGCATTTT. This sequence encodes CASSPAGGDQPQHF.

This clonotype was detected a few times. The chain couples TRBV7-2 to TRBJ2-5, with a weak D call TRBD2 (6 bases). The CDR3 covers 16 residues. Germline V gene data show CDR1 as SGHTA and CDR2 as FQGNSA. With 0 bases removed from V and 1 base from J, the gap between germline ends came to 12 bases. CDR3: CASSLAGSKGQETQYF. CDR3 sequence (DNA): TGTGCCAGCAGCTTAGCCGGGAGTAAGGGCCAAGAGACCCAGTACTTC.

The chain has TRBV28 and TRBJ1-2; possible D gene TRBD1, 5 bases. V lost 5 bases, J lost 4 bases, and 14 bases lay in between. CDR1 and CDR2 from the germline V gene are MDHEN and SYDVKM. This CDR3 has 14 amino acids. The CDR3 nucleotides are TGTGCCAGCAGTCTAACGACAGTCACCTATGGCTACACCTTC. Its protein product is CASSLTTVTYGYTF.

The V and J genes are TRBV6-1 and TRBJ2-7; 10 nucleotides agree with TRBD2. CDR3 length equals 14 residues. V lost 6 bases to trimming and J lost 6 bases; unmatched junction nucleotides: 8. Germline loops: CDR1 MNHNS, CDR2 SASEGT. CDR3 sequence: CASSSSGSGSEQYF. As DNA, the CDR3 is TGTGCCAGCAGCTCTAGCGGGAGTGGAAGCGAGCAGTACTTC.

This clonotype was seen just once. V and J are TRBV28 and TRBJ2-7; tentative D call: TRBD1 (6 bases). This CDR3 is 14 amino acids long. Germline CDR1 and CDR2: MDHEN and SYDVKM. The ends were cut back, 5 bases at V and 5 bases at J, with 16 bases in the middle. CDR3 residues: CASSQQGGRDEQYF. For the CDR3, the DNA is TGTGCCAGCAGTCAACAGGGTGGCCGGGACGAGCAGTACTTC.

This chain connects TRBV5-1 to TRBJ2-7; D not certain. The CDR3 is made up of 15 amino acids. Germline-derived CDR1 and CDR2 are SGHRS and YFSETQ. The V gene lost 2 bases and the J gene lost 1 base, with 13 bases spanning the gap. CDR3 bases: TGCGCCAGCAGCTTAAGATCTCGAGGATCCTACGAGCAGTACTTC. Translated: CASSLRSRGSYEQYF.

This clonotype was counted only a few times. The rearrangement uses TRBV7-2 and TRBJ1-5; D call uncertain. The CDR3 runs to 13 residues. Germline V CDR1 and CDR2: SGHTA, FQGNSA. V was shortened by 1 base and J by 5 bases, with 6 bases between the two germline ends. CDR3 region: CASSLVWDQPQHF. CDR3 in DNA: TGTGCCAGCAGCTTAGTTTGGGATCAGCCCCAGCATTTT.